This T cell receptor beta chain was profiled in a study of cytomegalovirus exposure and HLA in healthy donors. With 60 Vbeta and 13 Jbeta primers, the PCR was carried out. Assay used: immunoSEQ multiplex PCR; TCRdb lists only in-frame clones, some missing. Altogether 150,000 to 200,000 clones are present, less than 90% being singletons, with the ten largest covering roughly 4.3%. This clone was counted only a few times. The junction had 4 bases not matched to a gene; V was cut back by 4 bases and J by 4 bases. Germline-derived CDR1 and CDR2 are MDHEN and SYDVKM. The CDR3 is made up of 15 amino acids. Sequencing input: PBMCs. V and J are TRBV28 and TRBJ2-5, with 12 bases aligning to TRBD2. The TCR was taken from a man aged 45-65 years in good health and CMV-seropositive. The CDR3 DNA follows: TGTGCCAGCAGTTCTAGCGGGGGGGCCGCAGAGACCCAGTACTTC. It codes for CASSSSGGAAETQYF.